The clone carrying this TCR beta chain was seen more than once but under ten times. Its specificity is not known. TCRdb passed the 5' RACE reads through MiXCR, listing each CDR3 protein once. There are 500,000 or so distinct CDR3 sequences in the sample; 13% to 15% occur only once, and around 0.52% lies in the top ten. The source of the sample is a study of identical twins. Findings and limits, study-wide: Model-predicted out-of-frame TCR alpha sharing fell below observed values in monozygotic twins. Rather than following the same donors, the conclusions depended on cross-sectional statistical analysis. A lower insertion count was a feature of abundant cord blood beta clonotypes, with no such feature in memory repertoires. Some out-of-frame alpha sequences were shared by twins, and these showed excess low generation probability.

The data also belong to a second study, concerning yellow fever vaccine responses in identical twins.

What was sequenced was CD4+ T cells sorted from blood. The sequence was obtained from a woman under 30 in good health.

CDR3 nucleotide sequence: TGTGCCAGCAGCCCTCCTGGGAGGGCCGGCGGGGAGCTGTTTTTT. Amino acids: CASSPPGRAGGELFF. The chain has TRBV7-2 and TRBJ2-2; TRBD2 matches 7 bases. In germline, CDR1 is SGHTA, CDR2 FQGNSA. The CDR3 sequence is 15 residues long. Losses at the gene ends were 5 bases for V and 7 bases for J; bases not matched to a gene: 10.